Given below is one T cell receptor (beta chain) in context. The antigen is not known. These data belong to a study of T cell repertoires in ileal Crohn's disease. The wider study: Roughly 470 nanograms of biopsy DNA per sample underwent TCRB immunosequencing. The study's findings and limits: High-frequency clones were more common in sorted CD8 than CD4 cells.

The protocol was immunoSEQ multiplex PCR, while the TCRdb copy is restricted to in-frame clones and leaves out a portion. The table lists 4,500 to 6,500 clones, around three quarters of them singletons. Per germline, CDR1 SNHLY and CDR2 FYNNEI. This CDR3 is 15 amino acids long. The V gene end was trimmed by 0 bases and the J gene end by 6 bases; junction bases not matched to a gene: 7. This sample's time point: proximal margin of the surgical specimen (macroscopically non-inflamed). V gene TRBV2 combines with J gene TRBJ1-2, with 7 positions matching TRBD1. The specimen sequenced was ileal tissue. The sequence was obtained from an adult with Crohn's disease. The CDR3 DNA reads TGTGCCAGCAGTGAAGCTCGGGACAGATCAAATGGCTACACCTTC. Its translation: CASSEARDRSNGYTF. Full variable domain (rest looked up from reference TRBV2 and TRBJ1-2): EPEVTQTPSHQVTQMGQEVILRCVPISNHLYFYWYRQILGQKVEFLVSFYNNEISEKSEIFDDQFSVERPDGSNFTLKIRSTKLEDSAMYFCASSEARDRSNGYTFGSGTRLTVV.